Listed here are 26 T cell receptor beta chains from one sample, sequenced in a study of blood T cell repertoires in COVID-19 (dated by TCRdb to between 2020 and 2021). Library creation used the immunoSEQ multiplex PCR assay. TCRdb took over this immuneACCESS table, retaining in-frame rearrangements with V and J assigned. Such tables are incomplete; in checked studies, under half of the missing clones stem from an unresolved V gene, and the remainder is unexplained. The sample table lists 70,000 or so clones, approximately 85% of them with a count of one. The ten largest account for around 2.9% of the sample. Sequencing used peripheral blood. Receptor source: a man older than 75 with acute or convalescent COVID-19.

The J gene is TRBJ2-1, the V gene TRBV7-2, with 7 bases lining up with TRBD2. Unmatched junction bases numbered 17, after V lost 5 bases and J lost 10 bases. This CDR3 is 16 amino acids long. From germline, CDR1 is SGHTA and CDR2 FQGNSA. For the CDR3, the DNA is TGTGCCAGCAGCCCCGTCCGTCTAGCCGGGCGGGGGGAGCAGTTCTTC. Translating gives CASSPVRLAGRGEQFF.

The chain carries TRBV19 and TRBJ1-3, with a possible D match to TRBD1 (5 bases). Trimming left V 7 bases short and J 2 bases short, with 21 bases between. Germline V lookup: CDR1 LNHDA, CDR2 SQIVND (reference sequence). CDR3 length: 17 residues. The CDR3 here is CASTLAGRGGAGNTIYF. The CDR3, as DNA: TGTGCCAGTACTCTCGCCGGGCGGGGCGGTGCTGGAAACACCATATATTTT.

This sequence joins TRBV10-3 and TRBJ2-1; a possible D gene is TRBD2 (5 bases). The germline V and J ends were trimmed by 10 bases and 8 bases, with 15 bases remaining between them. Germline V gene sequence: CDR1 ENHRY, CDR2 SYGVKD. This CDR3 is 12 amino acids long. CDR3 nucleotides: TGTGCCACCTCACTAGAGGCCGATGAGCAGTTCTTC. It yields the protein CATSLEADEQFF.

This clone is a singleton in its sample. The chain joins TRBV19 to TRBJ1-6, with D unclear. The germline V gene has CDR1 LNHDA and CDR2 SQIVND (reference sequence). Trimming shortened V by 7 bases and J by 6 bases, and 22 bases separated the two germline ends. This CDR3 is built from 17 residues. This CDR3 reads CASKPNGGGGPNSPLHF. CDR3 nucleotide sequence: TGTGCCAGTAAGCCAAACGGAGGAGGAGGGCCTAATTCACCCCTCCACTTT.

The CDR3 loop is CASSQTGEQYF. The CDR3 DNA sequence: TGTGCCAGCAGCCAAACGGGCGAGCAGTACTTC. V and J are TRBV3-1 (or the pseudogene TRBV3-2) and TRBJ2-7; no firm D call. The germline gives CDR1 LGHDT, CDR2 YNNKEL (reference sequence). There are 11 residues in the CDR3. With 2 bases removed from V and 6 bases from J, the gap between germline ends came to 5 bases.

The rearrangement links TRBV30 to TRBJ2-1; the match to TRBD2 covers 7 bases. With V trimmed by 0 bases and J by 0 bases, 14 bases remained unmatched. Germline V lookup: CDR1 GTSNPN, CDR2 SVGIG (reference sequence). This CDR3 has 19 amino acids. Written as DNA, the CDR3 is TGTGCCTGGAGTGTACGAGGTGGAACGTTAGCGGGCTCCTACAATGAGCAGTTCTTC. Its protein is CAWSVRGGTLAGSYNEQFF.

The genes are TRBV27 and TRBJ2-7, with TRBD1 identical over 12 bases. This CDR3 spans 15 amino acids. J gave up 5 bases and V 6 bases, and 8 bases lay outside the gene matches. Germline assignment: CDR1 MNHEY and CDR2 SMNVEV (reference sequence). The DNA for the CDR3 is TGTGCCAGCAGAACGACCGGGACAGGGGGCCACGAGCAGTACTTC. Encoded protein: CASRTTGTGGHEQYF.

The chain is built from TRBV10-3 and TRBJ1-2; D is possibly TRBD1 (6 bases). The CDR3 loop spans 15 amino acids. Germline V gene data show CDR1 as ENHRY and CDR2 as SYGVKD. V was cut by 0 bases and J by 2 bases, with 10 bases left in between. The CDR3 coding sequence is TGTGCCATCAGTGAGTCAGGGGGTCAGAACTATGGCTACACCTTC. It encodes CAISESGGQNYGYTF.

The gene calls are TRBV6-6 and TRBJ1-4; 12 bases align to TRBD1. Germline CDR1 reads MNHNY; CDR2 reads SVGAGI (reference sequence). The J segment lost 8 bases and the V segment lost 0 bases, leaving 4 bases of the junction unmatched. This CDR3 is 16 amino acids long. Here the CDR3 reads CASSYSGTGGNEKLFF. The CDR3 DNA reads TGTGCCAGCAGTTACTCCGGGACAGGGGGCAACGAAAAACTGTTTTTT.

This chain connects TRBV7-2 to TRBJ2-5; 13 nucleotides align to TRBD2. This CDR3 is 17 amino acids long. CDR1 and CDR2 from the germline V gene are SGHTA and FQGNSA. V shed 2 bases and J 4 bases; nucleotides not matched to a gene: 7. DNA of the CDR3: TGTGCCAGCAGCTTACAACTAGCGGGAGGGCCCGGAGAGACCCAGTACTTC. Translated, it gives CASSLQLAGGPGETQYF.

This sequence joins TRBV4-3 and TRBJ2-2; 7 bases are a match to TRBD2. Germline V CDR1 and CDR2: LGHNA, YSLEER. The CDR3 is 15 residues long. After removal of 0 bases from V and 7 bases from J, the junction contained 5 bases not matched to a gene. CDR3 nucleotides: TGCGCCAGCAGCCAAGAAGCGGGGCGTGGCGGGGAGCTGTTTTTT. Protein product: CASSQEAGRGGELFF.

This rearrangement joins TRBV7-9 to TRBJ2-7; no firm D call. V dropped 0 bases and J dropped 2 bases, with 5 bases sitting between them. Germline assignment: CDR1 SEHNR and CDR2 FQNEAQ (reference sequence). This CDR3 spans 13 amino acids. This CDR3 reads CASSLAAPYEQYF. Written as DNA, the CDR3 is TGTGCCAGCAGCTTAGCAGCGCCCTACGAGCAGTACTTC.

The CDR3 here is CASRGAGASNEQFF. As DNA, the CDR3 is TGTGCCAGCAGAGGAGCGGGAGCGTCGAATGAGCAGTTCTTC. J is TRBJ2-1 and V is TRBV6-5, with TRBD2 matching over 8 bases. CDR1 and CDR2 (germline): MNHEY, SVGAGI. V lost 6 bases to trimming and J lost 7 bases; unmatched junction nucleotides: 8. The CDR3 runs to 14 residues.

This clone has only one observation. This sequence joins TRBV6-2 or TRBV6-3 and TRBJ2-7, with D hard to call. Germline CDR1 and CDR2: MNHEY and SVGEGT. This CDR3 spans 13 amino acids. V shed 4 bases and J shed 10 bases, with 17 bases lying between them. The CDR3: CASSSRFRLVQYF. The CDR3 region has the DNA TGTGCCAGCAGTTCCAGATTCAGACTCGTACAGTACTTC.

The chain employs TRBV6-4 and TRBJ1-6; TRBD1 aligns across 9 bases. The CDR3 has 15 residues. The germline V gene encodes CDR1 MRHNA and CDR2 SNTAGT. After removal of 2 bases from V and 9 bases from J, the junction contained 5 bases not matched to a gene. The CDR3 region is CASSDRGTGISPLHF. CDR3 bases: TGTGCCAGCAGTGACCGCGGGACAGGGATTTCACCCCTCCACTTT.

V and J are TRBV11-2 and TRBJ2-1; a weak D match, TRBD2 (5 bases). The V end was cut by 6 bases, the J end by 6 bases, with 15 bases between. CDR1 is SGHAT and CDR2 is FQNNGV in the germline V gene. The CDR3 is 14 amino acids. The CDR3 loop reads CASSPGLQRNEQFF. DNA of the CDR3: TGTGCCAGCAGTCCAGGACTCCAGCGCAATGAGCAGTTCTTC.

The chain employs TRBV19 and TRBJ1-4; weak D call: TRBD1 (5 bases). The germline V and J ends were trimmed by 3 bases and 9 bases, with 11 bases remaining between them. The CDR3 loop spans 13 amino acids. Looked up from germline, CDR1 is LNHDA and CDR2 is SQIVND (reference sequence). The CDR3 protein is CASSMDTAKKLFF. The CDR3 nucleotides are TGTGCCAGTAGTATGGACACGGCGAAAAAACTGTTTTTT.

The CDR3 sequence: CASRLGQLYGYTF. The CDR3 nucleotides are TGTGCCAGTAGGCTCGGACAGCTCTATGGCTACACCTTC. This sequence joins TRBV19 and TRBJ1-2; D perhaps matches TRBD1 (6 bases). Germline-derived CDR1 and CDR2 are LNHDA and SQIVND (reference sequence). Trimming cost V 6 bases and J 4 bases, with 12 bases left between them. The CDR3 spans 13 residues.

The chain joins TRBV7-8 to TRBJ2-2, with a tentative D call TRBD1 (6 bases). Germline CDR1 and CDR2: SGHVS and FQNEAQ. The CDR3 consists of 16 residues. Between the trimmed V and J ends, which lost 1 base and 2 bases, there was a span of 11 bases. In nucleotides, the CDR3 is TGTGCCAGCAGCTTAGGTTGGGGGCGTAACACCGGGGAGCTGTTTTTT. Amino acid sequence: CASSLGWGRNTGELFF.

The CDR3 loop reads CSAGQGSNYGYTF. The CDR3 DNA follows: TGCAGTGCTGGGCAGGGAAGCAACTATGGCTACACCTTC. The V call is TRBV29-1, the J call TRBJ1-2, with D possibly TRBD1 on 5 matching bases. Germline lookup yields CDR1 SQVTM and CDR2 ANQGSEA. The CDR3 sequence is 13 residues long.

V is TRBV2 and J is TRBJ2-3; TRBD2 is a possible D gene (6 bases). V was pared by 6 bases and J by 0 bases, with 16 bases between. Looked up from germline, CDR1 is SNHLY and CDR2 is FYNNEI. The CDR3 spans 16 residues. The CDR3 region is CASRTGLQTSTDTQYF. In DNA form, the CDR3 reads TGTGCCAGCAGAACCGGACTACAGACTAGCACAGATACGCAGTATTTT.

This chain connects TRBV15 to TRBJ1-2; TRBD1 might be the D (6 bases). The CDR3 has 15 residues. Germline CDR1 LNHNV, CDR2 YYDKDF (reference sequence). With 2 bases removed from V and 8 bases from J, the gap between germline ends came to 18 bases. CDR3 bases: TGTGCCACCAGCAGATGGGACGCAGGGGCGAAAGGCTACACCTTC. Translated, it gives CATSRWDAGAKGYTF.

V gene TRBV9 combines with J gene TRBJ1-4; D gene uncertain. From germline, CDR1 is SGDLS and CDR2 YYNGEE. The CDR3 loop spans 15 amino acids. The V end lost 0 bases, the J end lost 5 bases, and 11 bases lay between the germline ends. The CDR3 reads CASSVGKGANEKLFF. DNA for the CDR3: TGTGCCAGCAGCGTAGGGAAGGGAGCGAATGAAAAACTGTTTTTT.

The V and J genes are TRBV19 and TRBJ1-5; tentative D call: TRBD1 (6 bases). Trimming took off 6 bases at V and 6 bases at J, with 15 bases between the two ends. The germline V gene has CDR1 LNHDA and CDR2 SQIVND (reference sequence). The CDR3 totals 14 residues. In nucleotides, the CDR3 is TGTGCCAGTAGCGCAACAGGGTATCGTCAGCCCCAGCATTTT. Its translation is CASSATGYRQPQHF.

This clone was seen a handful of times. V usage is TRBV9 and J usage is TRBJ2-7; 7 positions match TRBD1. The ends lost 0 bases at V and 2 bases at J; junction bases unmatched: 8. Germline CDR1 SGDLS, CDR2 YYNGEE. The CDR3 is 16 amino acids. CDR3 protein: CASSVEQGGSPYEQYF. CDR3 nucleotide sequence: TGTGCCAGCAGCGTAGAGCAAGGGGGCAGCCCCTACGAGCAGTACTTC. Based on the CDR3 plus reference TRBV9 and TRBJ2-7, the full variable domain is DSGVTQTPKHLITATGQRVTLRCSPRSGDLSVYWYQQSLDQGLQFLIQYYNGEERAKGNILERFSAQQFPDLHSELNLSSLELGDSALYFCASSVEQGGSPYEQYFGPGTRLTVT.

The sample holds a few counts of this clone. The chain has TRBV19 and TRBJ2-7; D might be TRBD1 (6 bases). Germline assignment: CDR1 LNHDA and CDR2 SQIVND (reference sequence). V shed 5 bases and J shed 4 bases, with 15 bases lying between them. This CDR3 contains 14 residues. The CDR3 loop reads CASSSFPGVYEQYF. In DNA, the CDR3 is TGTGCCAGTAGTTCCTTTCCAGGGGTATACGAGCAGTACTTC.